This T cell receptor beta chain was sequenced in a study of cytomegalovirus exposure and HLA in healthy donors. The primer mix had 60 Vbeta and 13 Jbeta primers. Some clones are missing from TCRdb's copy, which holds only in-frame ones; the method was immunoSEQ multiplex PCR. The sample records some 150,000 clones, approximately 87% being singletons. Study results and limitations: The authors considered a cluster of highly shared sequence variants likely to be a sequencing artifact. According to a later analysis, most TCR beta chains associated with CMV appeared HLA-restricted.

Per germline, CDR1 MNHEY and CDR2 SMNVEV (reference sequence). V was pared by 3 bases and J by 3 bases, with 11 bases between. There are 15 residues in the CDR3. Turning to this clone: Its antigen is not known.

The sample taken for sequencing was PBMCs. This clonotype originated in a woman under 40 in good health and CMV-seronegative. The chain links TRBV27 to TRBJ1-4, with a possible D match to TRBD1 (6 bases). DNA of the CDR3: TGTGCCAGCAGTTTCCAGGGGTGGGCTAATGAAAAACTGTTTTTT. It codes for CASSFQGWANEKLFF.